One sample yielded the 3 T cell receptor beta chains listed below, sequenced in a study of regulatory T cells in long-lasting Graves disease. Arm-PCR of CDR3 regions and iRepertoire HTBI primers were the basis on which TCR beta libraries were built. Each CDR3 protein gets one entry after TCRdb re-called the multiplex PCR reads with MiXCR. This table holds around 250,000 distinct CDR3 sequences, roughly 18% found once. Time point of the sample: newly diagnosed GD, antithyroid drugs for less than 3 months. RNA from PBMCs was the source of the TCR library. In addition, the sample was reused for a study of T cells in Graves' hyperthyroidism and ophthalmopathy.

Sequencing used peripheral blood mononuclear cells (PBMCs), obtained at new diagnosis, from a patient treated with antithyroid drugs. These receptors originate from a woman in her 30s with Graves disease.

V and J are TRBV19 and TRBJ1-5, with 8 bases fitting TRBD1. Losses at the gene ends were 3 bases for V and 7 bases for J; bases not matched to a gene: 5. The CDR3 is 14 amino acids. Germline V lookup: CDR1 LNHDA, CDR2 SQIVND (reference sequence). The CDR3 DNA reads as TGTGCCAGTAGTATGGGGACAGGACTCCAGCCCCAGCATTTT. It specifies CASSMGTGLQPQHF.

This clonotype appeared many times. The chain has TRBV11-2 and TRBJ1-1; D remains ambiguous. V shed 3 bases and J shed 11 bases, with 16 bases lying between them. CDR3 length: 13 residues. From germline, CDR1 is SGHAT and CDR2 FQNNGV. The chain's CDR3 is CASSFPAPVGAFF. CDR3 nucleotide sequence: TGTGCCAGCAGCTTCCCCGCCCCAGTGGGGGCTTTCTTT.

This clonotype was counted at least ten times. The chain employs TRBV6-1 and TRBJ2-5; D tentatively reads TRBD1 or TRBD2 (7 bases each). Trimming pared 2 bases from V and 14 bases from J, leaving 24 bases between. Per germline, CDR1 MNHNS and CDR2 SASEGT. The CDR3 is made up of 15 amino acids. The CDR3 region has the DNA TGTGCCAGCAGTGAAATGGGAGGGGACAGCCCAATCTCCTACTTC. Amino acid sequence: CASSEMGGDSPISYF.